This TCR beta chain was obtained from a study of blood T cell repertoires in COVID-19. At the level of the study: T cells, B-cell-depleted T cells, or PBMCs provided the cDNA or gDNA that served as material.

This CDR3 region has 17 residues. In germline, CDR1 is SGHTA, CDR2 FQGNSA. V lost 3 bases and J lost 6; bases outside the gene matches: 10. Profiling relied on immunoSEQ multiplex PCR, and the TCRdb table lists in-frame clones only, not all of them. The sample consists of about 150,000 clones, 85% to 95% of them appearing once. This sequence joins TRBV7-2 and TRBJ2-3; 12 bases map to TRBD2. The source of this sequence is a man aged 50-59 years with acute or convalescent COVID-19. Sequencing was carried out using peripheral blood. The CDR3 nucleotides are TGTGCCAGCAGCTTCTCTCCTAGCGGGAGGGAGAGGGATACGCAGTATTTT. Its translation is CASSFSPSGRERDTQYF.